The rows below give T cell receptor beta chains drawn from one sample of a study of cytomegalovirus exposure and HLA in healthy donors. The method was immunoSEQ multiplex PCR; TCRdb's version includes in-frame clones alone and lacks a portion of them. The profile shows about 140,000 clones, roughly 80% of them singletons. Sequencing input: PBMCs. The receptors derive from a man aged 40-49 years in good health and CMV-seronegative. The CDR3 runs from the conserved cysteine through the conserved F or W.

v_gene	j_gene	CDR3aa
TRBV14	TRBJ1-5	CASSQVASRDRALSHQPQHF
TRBV27	TRBJ1-6	CASSLTKWNSPLHF
TRBV14	TRBJ2-1	CASSQGQGARREQFF
TRBV19	TRBJ1-1	CASTRTGASEAFF
TRBV5-1	TRBJ1-3	CASSLSFGRQGISGNTIYF
TRBV5-1	TRBJ2-2	CASSRFANTGELFF
TRBV29-1	TRBJ2-7	CSVIGTGVGYEQYF
TRBV5-1	TRBJ1-4	CASSLGGQHGLEKLFF
TRBV5-1	TRBJ1-2	CASSLAQTPSQDGYTF
TRBV5-1	TRBJ2-5	CASREGDQETQYF
TRBV5-1	TRBJ1-6	CASSFQTGLENSPLHF
TRBV29-1	TRBJ1-2	CSGQTGYGYTF
TRBV11-2	TRBJ2-1	CASSLVSENNEQFF
TRBV4-2	TRBJ2-1	CASSQARDNEQFF
TRBV6-5	TRBJ1-6	CASSYGRESPLHF
TRBV2	TRBJ1-1	CASSFTGRDTEAFF
TRBV5-4	TRBJ2-5	CASSPGLLVETQYF
TRBV7-6	TRBJ1-2	CASSFRQGANYGYTF
TRBV6-5	TRBJ1-3	CASSSGTGPSGNTIYF
TRBV2	TRBJ1-1	CASSEQQGRAFF
TRBV2	TRBJ2-3	CASSRTVLGDTQYF
TRBV6-1	TRBJ1-2	CASGRDYGYTF
TRBV6-5	TRBJ1-2	CASSYTLNYGYTF
TRBV6-1	TRBJ2-1	CASSEARGGYYNEQFF